The clone carrying this T cell receptor beta chain has a handful of counts. The antigen is unknown. This specimen comes from a study of CD8+ T cells in alopecia areata. The study's findings and limits: Patients shared TCRs less clearly than mice did, possibly owing to HLA.

RNA was isolated and reverse transcribed to cDNA, the sequencing template. Data came from immunoSEQ multiplex PCR; TCRdb stores just in-frame clones and leaves some out. Among under 150,000 clones, less than 50% were seen once, and the ten largest hold about 10%. The CDR3 is 10 amino acids. Trimming removed 7 bases from V and 7 bases from J, with 11 bases in between. CDR1 SQVTM and CDR2 ANQGSEA come from the germline V gene. This chain links TRBV29-1 with TRBJ2-7; D is undetermined. The material sequenced was NKG2D-low CD8+ T cells sorted from blood. This sequence originates from a human donor with alopecia areata. CDR3 in amino acids: CSAIQEEQYF. The CDR3 DNA reads TGCAGCGCCATCCAGGAGGAGCAGTACTTC.